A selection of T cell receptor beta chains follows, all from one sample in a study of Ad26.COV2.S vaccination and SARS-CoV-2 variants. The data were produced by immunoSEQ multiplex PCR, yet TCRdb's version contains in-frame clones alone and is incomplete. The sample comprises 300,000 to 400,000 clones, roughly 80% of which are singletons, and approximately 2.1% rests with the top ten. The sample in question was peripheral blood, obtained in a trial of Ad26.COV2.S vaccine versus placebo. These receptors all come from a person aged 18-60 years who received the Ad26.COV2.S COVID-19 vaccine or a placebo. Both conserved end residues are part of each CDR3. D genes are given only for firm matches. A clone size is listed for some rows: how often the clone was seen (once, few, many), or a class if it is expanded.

CDR3: CASSLRTDYYSNTEAFF; DNA: TGTGCCAGCAGCTTACGGACAGATTATTACTCAAACACTGAAGCTTTCTTT; V: TRBV13; D: .; size: .; J: TRBJ1-1
CDR3: CASSLAQLVHTGELFF; DNA: TGTGCCAGCAGTTTGGCACAGCTAGTTCACACCGGGGAGCTGTTTTTT; V: TRBV27; D: .; size: .; J: TRBJ2-2
CDR3: CASSSMDRDPSSYEQYF; DNA: TGTGCCAGCAGCTCAATGGACAGGGACCCTAGCTCCTACGAGCAGTACTTC; V: TRBV11-2; D: TRBD1; size: .; J: TRBJ2-7
CDR3: CASSLAIVPEAFF; DNA: TGTGCCAGCAGTTTAGCCATAGTCCCTGAAGCTTTCTTT; V: TRBV12-3/TRBV12-4; D: .; size: .; J: TRBJ1-1
CDR3: CASTRLAGGQADTQYF; DNA: TGTGCCAGCACCCGACTAGCGGGGGGGCAGGCAGATACGCAGTATTTT; V: TRBV13; D: TRBD2; size: .; J: TRBJ2-3
CDR3: CASRQRNTEAFF; DNA: TGTGCCAGCAGGCAGAGGAACACTGAAGCTTTCTTT; V: TRBV6-5; D: .; size: few; J: TRBJ1-1
CDR3: CARRQGAFWNTEAFF; DNA: TGTGCCAGAAGACAGGGGGCTTTCTGGAACACTGAAGCTTTCTTT; V: TRBV28; D: TRBD1; size: .; J: TRBJ1-1
CDR3: CASRGVNTGELFF; DNA: TGTGCCAGCCGGGGGGTGAACACCGGGGAGCTGTTTTTT; V: TRBV13; D: TRBD2; size: .; J: TRBJ2-2
CDR3: CASSVGQDPNSYEQYF; DNA: TGTGCCAGCAGCGTAGGACAGGACCCAAACTCCTACGAGCAGTACTTC; V: TRBV9; D: .; size: .; J: TRBJ2-7
CDR3: CASSISPGQPYEQYF; DNA: TGTGCCAGCAGCATATCCCCGGGACAACCCTACGAGCAGTACTTC; V: TRBV5-4; D: .; size: .; J: TRBJ2-7
CDR3: CASIGVLETQYF; DNA: TGTGCCAGCATTGGGGTATTAGAGACCCAGTACTTC; V: TRBV2; D: .; size: .; J: TRBJ2-5
CDR3: CANRDRAHTGETQYF; DNA: TGTGCCAACCGGGACAGGGCTCACACTGGAGAGACCCAGTACTTC; V: TRBV6-5; D: TRBD1; size: .; J: TRBJ2-5
CDR3: CASSSGTGEVGNQPQHF; DNA: TGTGCCAGCAGCTCGGGTACAGGGGAGGTGGGCAATCAGCCCCAGCATTTT; V: TRBV7-9; D: TRBD1; size: .; J: TRBJ1-5
CDR3: CASSRTSGQRTDTQYF; DNA: TGTGCCAGCAGTCGGACTAGCGGGCAACGCACAGATACGCAGTATTTT; V: TRBV28; D: TRBD2; size: .; J: TRBJ2-3
CDR3: CASSVASRLGQGAYGGYTF; DNA: TGTGCCAGCAGCGTAGCCTCCCGGTTGGGACAGGGGGCTTACGGTGGCTACACCTTC; V: TRBV9; D: TRBD1; size: .; J: TRBJ1-2
CDR3: CAGSLGRETQYF; DNA: TGTGCCGGTTCCCTAGGCAGGGAGACCCAGTACTTC; V: TRBV2; D: .; size: .; J: TRBJ2-5
CDR3: CASQKTLSNGNTIYF; DNA: TGTGCCAGCCAAAAGACACTCTCGAACGGAAACACCATATATTTT; V: TRBV19; D: .; size: .; J: TRBJ1-3
CDR3: CAISNTGGTFPGELFF; DNA: TGTGCCATCAGTAATACAGGGGGTACATTCCCCGGGGAGCTGTTTTTT; V: TRBV10-3; D: TRBD1; size: .; J: TRBJ2-2
CDR3: CASSDREVLGSEAFF; DNA: TGTGCCAGCAGTGACAGGGAAGTATTGGGGTCTGAAGCTTTCTTT; V: TRBV6-1; D: .; size: .; J: TRBJ1-1
CDR3: CASSFGRNMNTEAFF; DNA: TGTGCCAGCAGCTTCGGACGGAATATGAACACTGAAGCTTTCTTT; V: TRBV7-2; D: .; size: once; J: TRBJ1-1
CDR3: CASSLDRGNHQLFF; DNA: TGTGCCAGCAGCTTAGATCGGGGGAACCACCAACTGTTTTTT; V: TRBV11-2; D: .; size: once; J: TRBJ1-4
CDR3: CAGGQGSGNTIYF; DNA: TGTGCCGGGGGACAGGGTAGTGGAAACACCATATATTTT; V: TRBV6-6; D: TRBD1; size: .; J: TRBJ1-3
CDR3: CAWSVAGGQPQHF; DNA: TGTGCCTGGAGTGTAGCAGGGGGGCAGCCCCAGCATTTT; V: TRBV30; D: TRBD1; size: .; J: TRBJ1-5
CDR3: CASGSGETQYF; DNA: TGTGCTAGTGGTTCCGGGGAGACCCAGTACTTC; V: TRBV12-5; D: .; size: .; J: TRBJ2-5
CDR3: CASSSVGQSSSYNSPLHF; DNA: TGCGCCAGCAGCTCCGTAGGACAGAGCAGCTCCTATAATTCACCCCTCCACTTT; V: TRBV5-1; D: .; size: few; J: TRBJ1-6
CDR3: CASSLVGGYEQYF; DNA: TGTGCCAGCAGCTTAGTCGGCGGCTACGAGCAGTACTTC; V: TRBV7-9; D: .; size: few; J: TRBJ2-7
CDR3: CASGLMGYPNSPLHF; DNA: TGTGCTAGTGGTTTGATGGGGTACCCGAATTCACCCCTCCACTTT; V: TRBV12-5; D: .; size: few; J: TRBJ1-6
CDR3: CASSQVSPGENSPLHF; DNA: TGTGCCAGCAGCCAAGTTAGTCCCGGGGAAAATTCACCCCTCCACTTT; V: TRBV14; D: .; size: .; J: TRBJ1-6
CDR3: CASSLSGLAGVSYEQYF; DNA: TGTGCCAGCAGTTTATCGGGACTAGCGGGGGTCTCCTACGAGCAGTACTTC; V: TRBV27; D: TRBD2; size: once; J: TRBJ2-7
CDR3: CAWRQGAGTEAFF; DNA: TGTGCCTGGAGACAGGGGGCAGGGACTGAAGCTTTCTTT; V: TRBV30; D: TRBD1; size: .; J: TRBJ1-1
CDR3: CASSFSGGRAFF; DNA: TGTGCCAGCAGTTTCTCAGGGGGGCGAGCTTTCTTT; V: TRBV27; D: TRBD1; size: .; J: TRBJ1-1
CDR3: CASSVNRGSSYNEQFF; DNA: TGTGCCAGCAGCGTCAATAGGGGGAGCTCCTACAATGAGCAGTTCTTC; V: TRBV9; D: .; size: .; J: TRBJ2-1
CDR3: CASSQTGGGPPYEQYF; DNA: TGTGCCAGCAGCCAGACGGGCGGGGGTCCACCCTACGAGCAGTACTTC; V: TRBV11-2; D: TRBD2; size: .; J: TRBJ2-7
CDR3: CASGRGSGANVLTF; DNA: TGTGCCAGCGGCAGGGGGTCTGGGGCCAACGTCCTGACTTTC; V: TRBV7-2; D: TRBD1; size: .; J: TRBJ2-6
CDR3: CASSSRQGASSGANVLTF; DNA: TGCGCCAGCAGCTCCAGACAGGGCGCTAGCTCTGGGGCCAACGTCCTGACTTTC; V: TRBV5-1; D: TRBD1; size: .; J: TRBJ2-6
CDR3: CASSRVGGVSNTQYF; DNA: TGTGCCAGCAGCAGGGTGGGCGGGGTCTCAAATACGCAGTATTTT; V: TRBV6-5; D: .; size: .; J: TRBJ2-3
CDR3: CAIMTGVYNEQFF; DNA: TGTGCCATCATGACGGGAGTTTACAATGAGCAGTTCTTC; V: TRBV10-3; D: .; size: once; J: TRBJ2-1
CDR3: CASSVVPSGHEQYF; DNA: TGTGCCAGCAGCGTAGTTCCGAGCGGCCACGAGCAGTACTTC; V: TRBV9; D: .; size: .; J: TRBJ2-7
CDR3: CASSERFIGGYGYTF; DNA: TGTGCCAGCAGTGAACGGTTCATAGGGGGGTATGGCTACACCTTC; V: TRBV6-1; D: .; size: .; J: TRBJ1-2
CDR3: CATSDPQNTEAFF; DNA: TGTGCCACCAGTGATCCCCAGAACACTGAAGCTTTCTTT; V: TRBV24-1; D: .; size: .; J: TRBJ1-1
CDR3: CASSPTSRGETQYF; DNA: TGTGCCAGCAGCCCGACTAGCCGGGGAGAGACCCAGTACTTC; V: TRBV7-2; D: TRBD2; size: .; J: TRBJ2-5
CDR3: CASSPSLGGVSYEQYF; DNA: TGTGCCAGCAGTCCCTCTTTGGGGGGCGTCTCCTACGAGCAGTACTTC; V: TRBV27; D: .; size: few; J: TRBJ2-7
CDR3: CASSLVPTYEQYF; DNA: TGTGCCAGCAGCTTAGTCCCCACCTACGAGCAGTACTTC; V: TRBV11-2; D: .; size: .; J: TRBJ2-7
CDR3: CASSPGGRGENTEAFF; DNA: TGTGCCAGCAGCCCCGGGGGTCGGGGGGAGAACACTGAAGCTTTCTTT; V: TRBV3-1/TRBV3-2; D: .; size: .; J: TRBJ1-1
CDR3: CASSVADATNEKLFF; DNA: TGCGCCAGCAGTGTAGCGGATGCAACTAATGAAAAACTGTTTTTT; V: TRBV10-2; D: .; size: .; J: TRBJ1-4
CDR3: CASSTTEAFF; DNA: TGTGCCAGCAGCACCACTGAAGCTTTCTTT; V: TRBV28; D: .; size: .; J: TRBJ1-1
CDR3: CASSSSWGGYYGYTF; DNA: TGTGCCAGCAGCTCCTCTTGGGGTGGGTACTATGGCTACACCTTC; V: TRBV27; D: .; size: .; J: TRBJ1-2
CDR3: CATRGLLENIQYF; DNA: TGTGCCACCCGGGGACTGCTAGAAAACATTCAGTACTTC; V: TRBV6-5; D: .; size: .; J: TRBJ2-4
CDR3: CASSQAYYTDEQYF; DNA: TGTGCCAGCAGCCAAGCCTACTATACGGACGAGCAGTACTTC; V: TRBV3-1/TRBV3-2; D: .; size: .; J: TRBJ2-7
CDR3: CASSLSTGSYTEAFF; DNA: TGTGCCAGCAGCTTAAGTACAGGGTCCTACACTGAAGCTTTCTTT; V: TRBV7-2; D: .; size: .; J: TRBJ1-1
CDR3: CASSVSGDGNTIYF; DNA: TGTGCCAGCAGCGTTTCGGGTGACGGAAACACCATATATTTT; V: TRBV9; D: .; size: .; J: TRBJ1-3
CDR3: CASSPRDRGLVGGYTF; DNA: TGTGCCAGCAGTCCCCGGGACAGGGGGCTGGTGGGAGGCTACACCTTC; V: TRBV11-2; D: TRBD1; size: .; J: TRBJ1-2
CDR3: CASSLQGGNTEAFF; DNA: TGCGCCAGCAGCTTGCAGGGAGGGAACACTGAAGCTTTCTTT; V: TRBV5-1; D: .; size: .; J: TRBJ1-1
CDR3: CASSFTGTEQYF; DNA: TGCGCCAGCAGCTTCACAGGGACCGAGCAGTACTTC; V: TRBV5-1; D: .; size: .; J: TRBJ2-7
CDR3: CAISERGTSYNTQYF; DNA: TGTGCCATCAGTGAAAGGGGGACTAGCTATAATACGCAGTATTTT; V: TRBV10-3; D: TRBD2; size: .; J: TRBJ2-3
CDR3: CASREETGTNSPLHF; DNA: TGTGCCAGCAGAGAAGAAACAGGGACGAATTCACCCCTCCACTTT; V: TRBV6-1; D: .; size: .; J: TRBJ1-6
CDR3: CASSLVLTKGPSYNSPLHF; DNA: TGTGCCAGCAGCTTAGTTTTGACAAAAGGACCCAGCTATAATTCACCCCTCCACTTT; V: TRBV7-6; D: .; size: .; J: TRBJ1-6
CDR3: CASSLRLAGTYNEQFF; DNA: TGTGCCAGCAGCTTACGTCTAGCGGGGACTTACAATGAGCAGTTCTTC; V: TRBV11-3; D: TRBD2; size: .; J: TRBJ2-1
CDR3: CASSPYRSGGELFF; DNA: TGTGCCAGCAGCCCCTACCGTTCGGGCGGGGAGCTGTTTTTT; V: TRBV11-2; D: .; size: once; J: TRBJ2-2